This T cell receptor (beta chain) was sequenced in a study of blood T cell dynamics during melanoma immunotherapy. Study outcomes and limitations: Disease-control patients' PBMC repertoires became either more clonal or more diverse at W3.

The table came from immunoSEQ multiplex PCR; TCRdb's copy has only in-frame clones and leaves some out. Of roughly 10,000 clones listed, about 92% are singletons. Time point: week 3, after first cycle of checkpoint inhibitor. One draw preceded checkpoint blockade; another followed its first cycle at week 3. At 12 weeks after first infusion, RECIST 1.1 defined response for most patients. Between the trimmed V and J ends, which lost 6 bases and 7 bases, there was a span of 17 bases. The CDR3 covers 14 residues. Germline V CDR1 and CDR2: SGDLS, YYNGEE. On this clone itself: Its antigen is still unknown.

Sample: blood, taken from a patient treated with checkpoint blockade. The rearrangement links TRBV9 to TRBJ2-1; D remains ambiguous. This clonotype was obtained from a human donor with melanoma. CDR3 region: CASTPSGDMNEQFF. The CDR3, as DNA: TGTGCCAGCACCCCATCCGGAGACATGAATGAGCAGTTCTTC.